This record concerns one T cell receptor beta chain sequence. Its target is unknown. The record originates from a study of identical twins. Notes on the study in general: With abundant cord blood beta clonotypes, insertions were fewer; memory repertoires showed no such pattern. Beta out-of-frame sequences showed weaker excess twin sharing. Model-predicted out-of-frame TCR alpha sharing fell below observed values in monozygotic twins.

TCRdb used MiXCR to reprocess the 5' RACE reads, holding one entry per CDR3 protein. This table holds roughly 700,000 distinct CDR3 sequences, around 8.6% found once. These data also featured in a second study, about yellow fever vaccine responses in identical twins.

The sequenced material came from PBMCs. The clonotype originates from a woman aged 18-35 years in good health.

CDR3: CAISDSTGGADTQYF. CDR3 sequence (DNA): TGTGCCATCAGTGATTCCACAGGGGGGGCAGATACGCAGTATTTT. This rearrangement joins TRBV10-3 to TRBJ2-3; D possibly corresponds to TRBD1 (8 bases). Per the germline V gene, CDR1 is ENHRY and CDR2 is SYGVKD. The CDR3 covers 15 residues. Trimming removed 3 bases from V and 4 bases from J, with 14 bases in between.